This T cell receptor (beta chain) was recorded in a study of regulatory T cells in long-lasting Graves disease. Ten or more counts support this clonotype. Its antigen is not identified. The CDR3 covers 16 residues. Germline values: CDR1 SGHDT, CDR2 YYEEEE. The ends lost 0 bases at V and 2 bases at J; junction bases unmatched: 5. Study observations and caveats: Authors noted too few samples as a limitation. Samples came from peripheral blood alone, without thyroid tissue.

The authors built TCR beta libraries using iRepertoire HTBI primers and Arm-PCR of CDR3 regions. TCRdb re-analysed the multiplex PCR reads in MiXCR, keeping a single row per CDR3 protein. The sample records 300,000 to 400,000 distinct CDR3 sequences, roughly a sixth being singletons. Time point of the sample: newly diagnosed GD, antithyroid drugs for less than 3 months. PBMC-extracted RNA yielded the TCR library. By American Thyroid Association guidelines, Graves' disease was diagnosed in the cohort. These data also featured in a second study, about T cells in Graves' hyperthyroidism and ophthalmopathy. That source notes: Researchers ran a first-round RT-PCR on the TCR CDR3 using the HTBI primer set.

The source is a man aged 35-49 years with Graves disease. This specimen consisted of peripheral blood mononuclear cells (PBMCs), obtained at new diagnosis, from a patient treated with antithyroid drugs. The chain links TRBV5-6 to TRBJ2-1; 7 bases fit TRBD1. The CDR3 DNA follows: TGTGCCAGCAGCTTGGTTGGTGGACAGGCCTACAATGAGCAGTTCTTC. Encoded protein: CASSLVGGQAYNEQFF. Based on the CDR3 plus reference TRBV5-6 and TRBJ2-1, the full variable domain is DAGVTQSPTHLIKTRGQQVTLRCSPKSGHDTVSWYQQALGQGPQFIFQYYEEEERQRGNFPDRFSGHQFPNYSSELNVNALLLGDSALYLCASSLVGGQAYNEQFFGPGTRLTVL.